This T cell receptor beta chain was identified in a study of beta chain features in type 1 diabetes. Study-wide background: Patients shared similar age, gender and cell yields with healthy donors.

Stem cell-like memory, regulatory, central memory and naive CD4+ cells were sorted via CD45RO/CCR7/CD25/CD127/CD95/CD27. Overall study findings and caveats: All four CD4+ subsets of Type 1 diabetes patients contained TCRB CDR3s that were moderately but significantly shorter. Type 1 diabetes patients showed fewer insertions and more deletions at VDJ junctions.

The V gene's germline CDR1 is SGHVS and CDR2 FQNEAQ. The V segment lost 3 bases and the J segment 1 base; nucleotides outside the gene matches: 5. This CDR3 is built from 15 residues. This clone appeared a few times. Antigen: not known. Expressed TCRB transcripts were sequenced after all isolated RNA was converted to cDNA. Measured with immunoSEQ multiplex PCR; TCRdb has only the in-frame clones, and not every one. The sample comprises about 160,000 clones, 7.8% of which are singletons, and more than 0.75% rests with the top ten. This clonotype originated in a woman between 35 and 50 years old with type 1 diabetes. Material: central memory CD4+ T cells from blood. The genes are TRBV7-8 and TRBJ1-2; TRBD1 agrees at 7 bases. The CDR3 is CASSLTGSNNYGYTF. The DNA for the CDR3 is TGTGCCAGCAGCTTGACAGGGAGTAATAACTATGGCTACACCTTC.